Listed below are T cell receptor beta chains from one sample, sequenced in a study of cytomegalovirus exposure and HLA in healthy donors. The table came from immunoSEQ multiplex PCR; TCRdb's copy has only in-frame clones and leaves some out. Of some 130,000 clones listed, 70% to 80% are singletons. The sequenced sample consisted of PBMCs. These receptors were obtained from a man in his fifties or sixties in good health and CMV-seronegative. The CDR3 runs from the conserved cysteine through the conserved F or W. The D gene is left open where the match is weak. Expanded clones are given a class, and other clones once, few, many or no size at all.

clone_size,d_call,j_call,v_call,cdr3_nt,cdr3_aa
.,TRBD2,TRBJ2-1,TRBV11-2,TGTGCCAGCAGCTTAGAGGGAGCGGGAGTAACCAATGAGCAGTTCTTC,CASSLEGAGVTNEQFF
few,.,TRBJ1-3,TRBV5-1,TGCGCCAGCAGCGACACCGGAAACACCATATATTTT,CASSDTGNTIYF
.,TRBD2,TRBJ2-7,TRBV14,TGTGCCAGCAGCCGCTTGACTTGGGAGGGCGAGCAGTACTTC,CASSRLTWEGEQYF
.,.,TRBJ1-5,TRBV7-9,TGTGCCAGCAGCTTAGTAGGAGGGGAGCCCCAGCATTTT,CASSLVGGEPQHF
few,.,TRBJ2-1,TRBV4-3,TGCGCCAGCAGCCAACAGTTGGGAGCGGGCTATGAGCAGTTCTTC,CASSQQLGAGYEQFF
once,TRBD2,TRBJ2-3,TRBV28,TGTGCCAGCAGGCCGTACGGGACTAGCGGCACAGATACGCAGTATTTT,CASRPYGTSGTDTQYF
.,.,TRBJ2-4,TRBV28,TGTGCCAGCAGTTTCCCTGGACTGTTAGCCAAAAACATTCAGTACTTC,CASSFPGLLAKNIQYF
.,TRBD1,TRBJ2-5,TRBV2,TGTGCCAGCAGAGCGACAGGGGAAGAGACCCAGTACTTC,CASRATGEETQYF
.,TRBD2,TRBJ2-7,TRBV18,TGTGCCAGCTCACCGCGGACTAGCGGGAGTATCACCCACGAGCAGTACTTC,CASSPRTSGSITHEQYF
.,.,TRBJ2-2,TRBV18,TGTGCCAGCTCCCCGCAGGGGAACACCGGGGAGCTGTTTTTT,CASSPQGNTGELFF
.,TRBD1,TRBJ2-7,TRBV29-1,TGCAGCGTTGGGACAGGGGCCAGAGAGCAGTACTTC,CSVGTGAREQYF
.,.,TRBJ1-2,TRBV12-2,TGTGCAAGTCGCTCTGGGCATAGTCCTAACTATGGCTACACCTTC,CASRSGHSPNYGYTF
few,.,TRBJ1-5,TRBV5-6,TGTGCCAGCAGCTTGGTCGGGGTCAATCAGCCCCAGCATTTT,CASSLVGVNQPQHF
.,.,TRBJ1-5,TRBV10-2,TGCGCCAGCGGGGGACTCCGAAGCAATCAGCCCCAGCATTTT,CASGGLRSNQPQHF
.,.,TRBJ1-5,TRBV28,TGTGCCAGCAGTTTATATGACAGGTCCACCAATCAGCCCCAGCATTTT,CASSLYDRSTNQPQHF
few,.,TRBJ2-7,TRBV7-9,TGTTCCAGCAGCTCAGACAGGTTC,CSSSSDRF
.,TRBD1,TRBJ2-1,TRBV5-6,TGTGCCAGCAGCCCCGGGACAGGAGCATCTTATGGGTTTTTCTTC,CASSPGTGASYGFFF
.,TRBD2,TRBJ2-5,TRBV2,TGTGCCAGCAGATCTAGCGGAGAAGAGACCCAGTACTTC,CASRSSGEETQYF
.,.,TRBJ1-1,TRBV28,TGTGCCAGTACAGTGAACACTGAAGCTTTCTTT,CASTVNTEAFF
.,TRBD2,TRBJ2-3,TRBV6-4,TGTGCCAGCAGCCCTACTAGCGGGAGCACAGATACGCAGTATTTT,CASSPTSGSTDTQYF
.,.,TRBJ2-7,TRBV21-1,TGTGCCAGCATTACCGGACAGGGGGCCTGCGAGCAGTACTTC,CASITGQGACEQYF
once,TRBD2,TRBJ2-2,TRBV5-1,TGCGCCAGCAGCTTGGCGGGAGGGCTGAGCACCGGGGAGCTGTTTTTT,CASSLAGGLSTGELFF
.,TRBD2,TRBJ2-1,TRBV9,TGTGCCAGCAGCGTAGGGCTAGCGGGAGTAAATGAGCAGTTCTTC,CASSVGLAGVNEQFF
.,TRBD2,TRBJ2-3,TRBV30,TGTGCCTGGAGTGGACTAGCGGGGAACACAGATACGCAGTATTTT,CAWSGLAGNTDTQYF
.,.,TRBJ2-3,TRBV5-8,TGTGCCAGCAGCACCTCGACAAGCACAGATACGCAGTATTTT,CASSTSTSTDTQYF
.,.,TRBJ2-5,TRBV7-8,TGTGCCAGCAGCCTCACTACCCAGGAGACCCAGTACTTC,CASSLTTQETQYF
few,.,TRBJ2-7,TRBV28,TGTGCCAGCAGTTTACGGGTGACCTACGAGCAGTACTTC,CASSLRVTYEQYF
.,TRBD1,TRBJ2-3,TRBV11-1,TGTGCCAGCAGCCCGGGACAGGGGTTCAGGGATACGCAGTATTTT,CASSPGQGFRDTQYF
.,.,TRBJ1-5,TRBV28,TGTGCCAGCAGTTTAGGCCATCAGCCCCAGCATTTT,CASSLGHQPQHF
.,TRBD2,TRBJ2-3,TRBV9,TGTGCCAGCAGCGCCGGGACTAGCGGGAGGGCCGATGGCACAGATACGCAGTATTTT,CASSAGTSGRADGTDTQYF
.,TRBD1,TRBJ2-7,TRBV28,TGTGCCAGCCTTGGGACAGAGACCTACGAGCAGTACTTC,CASLGTETYEQYF
.,.,TRBJ2-2,TRBV18,TGTGCCAGCTCACGGAGCAGGACGGGAAACACCGGGGAGCTGTTTTTT,CASSRSRTGNTGELFF
.,TRBD1,TRBJ2-7,TRBV30,TGTGCCTGTGCTACAGGGGAGTCCTACGAGCAGTACTTC,CACATGESYEQYF
.,TRBD1,TRBJ2-7,TRBV18,TGTGCCAGCTCACCGCCGCTGGACAGGGCGTTCTCCTACGAGCAGTACTTC,CASSPPLDRAFSYEQYF
.,TRBD2,TRBJ2-1,TRBV15,TGTGCCACCAGCTGGGGAGGGAAGCAGTTCTTC,CATSWGGKQFF
once,TRBD2,TRBJ2-1,TRBV7-3,TGTGCCAGCAGCTTACTCTTAGCGGGAGAGCAGTTCTTC,CASSLLLAGEQFF
.,.,TRBJ2-7,TRBV28,TGTGCCAGCAACCGGGGTACTCTCGAGCAGTACTTC,CASNRGTLEQYF
.,TRBD2,TRBJ2-3,TRBV7-2,TGTGCCAGCAGCTCCCAGGGGTTTCGAGCGGGAGTTCTAGATACGCAGTATTTT,CASSSQGFRAGVLDTQYF
.,.,TRBJ2-6,TRBV25-1,TGTGCCGCAGGGCCTACTGGGGCCAACGTCCTGACTTTC,CAAGPTGANVLTF
.,TRBD1,TRBJ2-2,TRBV5-1,TGCGCCAGCAGCTTAACCGGGACAGGTACCACCGGGGAGCTGTTTTTT,CASSLTGTGTTGELFF
many,TRBD2,TRBJ2-1,TRBV5-4,TGTGCCAGCACTCCCCCCGGGGGGAACTCCTACAATGAGCAGTTCTTC,CASTPPGGNSYNEQFF
.,.,TRBJ2-2,TRBV13,TGTGCCAGCAGCTTCGAGGTCGGCACCGGGGAGCTGTTTTTT,CASSFEVGTGELFF
.,.,TRBJ2-7,TRBV5-1,TGCGCCAGCAGCTTGGTGGCGGATTCCTACGAGCAGTACTTC,CASSLVADSYEQYF
.,.,TRBJ1-5,TRBV28,TGTGCCAGCAGTTTTTGGGGGGTCTTCGCCAGGTCTCAGCCCCAGCATTTT,CASSFWGVFARSQPQHF
.,TRBD1,TRBJ1-1,TRBV7-2,TGTGCCAGCAGCCAGGACAGGGTCAACACTGAAGCTTTCTTT,CASSQDRVNTEAFF
.,TRBD2,TRBJ2-5,TRBV28,TGTGCCAGCAGTTTGCCCGGACTAGCAGTCCAAGAGACCCAGTACTTC,CASSLPGLAVQETQYF
once,TRBD2,TRBJ2-7,TRBV5-1,TGCGCCAGCAGATCGGGGACTAGCGGGAGTTACGAGCAGTACTTC,CASRSGTSGSYEQYF
.,.,TRBJ1-2,TRBV6-1,TGTGCCAGCAGTGCCGCAGGGCTCTATGGCTACACCTTC,CASSAAGLYGYTF
once,TRBD2,TRBJ2-3,TRBV7-2,TGTGCCAGCAGCGATCCGGGAGGGGGGGCAGATACGCAGTATTTT,CASSDPGGGADTQYF